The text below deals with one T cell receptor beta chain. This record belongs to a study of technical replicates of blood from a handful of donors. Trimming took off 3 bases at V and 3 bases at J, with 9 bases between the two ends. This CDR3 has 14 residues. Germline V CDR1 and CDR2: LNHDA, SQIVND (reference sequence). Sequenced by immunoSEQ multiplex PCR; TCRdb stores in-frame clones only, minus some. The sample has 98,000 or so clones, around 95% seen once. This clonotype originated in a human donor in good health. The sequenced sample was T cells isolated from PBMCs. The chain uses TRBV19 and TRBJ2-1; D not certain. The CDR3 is CASSMGLSYNEQFF. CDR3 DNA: TGTGCCAGTAGTATGGGCCTGAGCTACAATGAGCAGTTCTTC.